Given below is one T cell receptor beta chain in context. Some clones are missing from TCRdb's copy, which holds only in-frame ones; the method was immunoSEQ multiplex PCR. The data show some 33,000 clones, 87% seen once. Germline assignment: CDR1 SGHDN and CDR2 FVKESK. CDR3 size: 15 residues. With V trimmed by 2 bases and J by 4 bases, 2 bases remained unmatched. This specimen comes from a study of blood T cell repertoires in COVID-19. For the study at large: The United States, Italy and Spain were the sources of the acute and convalescent COVID-19 samples.

Sequencing used peripheral blood. The V call is TRBV14, the J call TRBJ2-1, with TRBD2 matching 10 bases. This receptor was obtained from a man aged 60 to 75 with acute or convalescent COVID-19. The CDR3 sequence: CASSQTAGGYNEQFF. For the CDR3, the DNA is TGTGCCAGCAGCCAAACAGCGGGAGGGTACAATGAGCAGTTCTTC.